A single sample is the source of the 7 T cell receptor beta chains below, sequenced in a study of blood T cells in healthy people across ages. Alongside a J-beta primer mix, a sample-barcoded 5' primer served in a second PCR lasting 7 to 11 cycles. Via MiXCR, TCRdb re-called the 5' RACE reads, giving one row per CDR3 protein. Of roughly 1,100,000 distinct CDR3 sequences in the sample, 20% to 25% were seen once. These same records also appear under a second study, on T cells of mothers and their children.

Sequencing was performed on blood. The source is a girl aged 2-10 years in good health.

The V call is TRBV10-3, the J call TRBJ1-2; no firm D call. Germline lookup yields CDR1 ENHRY and CDR2 SYGVKD. The CDR3 sequence is 13 residues long. Trimming left V 2 bases short and J 6 bases short, with 10 bases between. Written as DNA, the CDR3 is TGTGCCATCAGTGAGGGCCTTGAAGATGGCTACACCTTC. Protein sequence: CAISEGLEDGYTF.

A few counts support this clonotype. The rearrangement joins TRBV21-1 to TRBJ1-2. TRBV21-1 is a listed pseudogene. CDR3 length equals 9 residues. Written as DNA, the CDR3 is TGTGCCCTTTATTATGGCTACACCTTC. Encoded protein: CALYYGYTF.

The sample holds a few counts of this clonotype. The chain couples TRBV5-1 to TRBJ2-7; TRBD2 might be the D (6 bases). The CDR3 is 14 amino acids. Germline CDR1 is SGHRS and CDR2 is YFSETQ. The ends were cut back, 3 bases at V and 3 bases at J, with 13 bases in the middle. DNA of the CDR3: TGCGCCAGCAGCTCGGGACTGGGTCTCTACGAGCAGTACTTC. This sequence encodes CASSSGLGLYEQYF.

V gene TRBV7-8 combines with J gene TRBJ1-2; possible D gene TRBD1, 5 bases. The CDR3 is 15 amino acids. Per germline, CDR1 SGHVS and CDR2 FQNEAQ. Trimming stripped 4 bases from V and 4 bases from J, with 16 bases between. The CDR3 sequence is CASSSSGGEPYGYTF. The CDR3 nucleotides read TGTGCCAGCAGCTCATCGGGGGGGGAGCCCTATGGCTACACCTTC.

The V gene is TRBV4-1, the J gene TRBJ2-6; no clear D. The CDR3 is made up of 16 amino acids. Trimming stripped 3 bases from V and 0 bases from J, with 9 bases between. Germline V gene lookup returns CDR1 MGHRA and CDR2 YSYEKL. The CDR3 DNA reads as TGCGCCAGCAGCCATCCTGGCCGCTCTGGGGCCAACGTCCTGACTTTC. Protein product: CASSHPGRSGANVLTF.

This chain connects TRBV7-8 to TRBJ2-2, with 7 bases matching TRBD1. CDR1 is SGHVS, CDR2 FQNEAQ, per germline. V lost 5 bases to trimming and J lost 6 bases; unmatched junction nucleotides: 3. The CDR3 is made up of 13 amino acids. In DNA, the CDR3 is TGTGCCAGCAGCGAGAGGGGGCCCGGGGAGCTGTTTTTT. Translated: CASSERGPGELFF.

The V call is TRBV6-6, the J call TRBJ2-3, with TRBD2 identical over 8 bases. V dropped 5 bases and J dropped 0; count of bases not matched to a gene: 7. The V gene's germline CDR1 is MNHNY and CDR2 SVGAGI (reference sequence). This CDR3 spans 16 amino acids. The CDR3, as DNA: TGTGCCAGCAGTCTACCGGGGGGGGAGAGCACAGATACGCAGTATTTT. Encoded protein: CASSLPGGESTDTQYF.